Sequencing of this T cell receptor (beta chain) was carried out in a study of OX40 agonist ivuxolimab in advanced cancers. Overall study findings and caveats: CD4+ and CD8+ T cells in blood underwent clonal expansion by week 6 at 0.1 to 3.0 mg/kg.

Produced via immunoSEQ multiplex PCR; TCRdb's table is partial and in-frame only. The sample has about 64,000 clones, approximately 90% seen once; the top ten hold over 2.5%. Points on this clone: Its cognate antigen is unknown.

Trimming stripped 5 bases from V and 8 bases from J, with 19 bases between. This CDR3 spans 15 amino acids. Germline V gene data show CDR1 as SGHVS and CDR2 as FQNEAQ. The material was CD4+ or CD8+ T cells sorted from blood, obtained in a trial of the OX40 agonist ivuxolimab. The TCR comes from an adult with an advanced solid tumor such as melanoma, head and neck, liver or kidney cancer. The rearrangement links TRBV7-8 to TRBJ2-1; D is ambiguous. The CDR3 DNA reads TGTGCCAGCAGCGCCACCATTAACAGAGTCCATGAGCAGTTCTTC. Its translation: CASSATINRVHEQFF.